A single sample is the source of the 3 T cell receptor beta chains below, sequenced in a study of cytomegalovirus exposure and HLA in healthy donors. The PCR employed 60 Vbeta primers together with 13 Jbeta primers. Repertoires were generated with immunoSEQ multiplex PCR, while TCRdb's copy carries only in-frame clones and drops some. The table has 120,000 or so clones, approximately 70% seen once; the top ten hold 1.5%. Sequences were obtained from PBMCs. Receptor source: a man younger than 30 in good health and CMV-seronegative.

This clone came up once. The J gene is TRBJ2-5, the V gene TRBV5-4; TRBD2 aligns across 9 bases. This CDR3 contains 15 residues. The germline CDR1 and CDR2 sequences are SGHNT and YYREEE (reference sequence). The J segment lost 5 bases and the V segment lost 0 bases, leaving 5 bases of the junction unmatched. The CDR3 DNA reads as TGTGCCAGCAGCTTGGCACTAGCGGGTGTTGAGACCCAGTACTTC. Encoded protein: CASSLALAGVETQYF.

This clone was detected only a few times. The rearrangement uses TRBV6-5 and TRBJ1-1; D is possibly TRBD1 (6 bases). Germline loops: CDR1 MNHEY, CDR2 SVGAGI. This CDR3 is built from 13 residues. V was clipped by 8 bases and J by 3 bases, with 13 bases between them. CDR3 in DNA: TGTGCCAGCTCCTTAGGGGGTCACACTGAAGCTTTCTTT. Protein sequence: CASSLGGHTEAFF.

The CDR3 sequence: CSVRSGSGRGNEQFF. CDR3 nucleotide sequence: TGCAGCGTCCGTTCGGGAAGCGGGAGGGGTAATGAGCAGTTCTTC. V usage is TRBV29-1 and J usage is TRBJ2-1, with 10 bases lining up with TRBD2. This CDR3 is 15 amino acids long. In germline, CDR1 is SQVTM, CDR2 ANQGSEA. V trimming: 6 bases; J trimming: 7 bases; junction bases outside the gene matches: 12.